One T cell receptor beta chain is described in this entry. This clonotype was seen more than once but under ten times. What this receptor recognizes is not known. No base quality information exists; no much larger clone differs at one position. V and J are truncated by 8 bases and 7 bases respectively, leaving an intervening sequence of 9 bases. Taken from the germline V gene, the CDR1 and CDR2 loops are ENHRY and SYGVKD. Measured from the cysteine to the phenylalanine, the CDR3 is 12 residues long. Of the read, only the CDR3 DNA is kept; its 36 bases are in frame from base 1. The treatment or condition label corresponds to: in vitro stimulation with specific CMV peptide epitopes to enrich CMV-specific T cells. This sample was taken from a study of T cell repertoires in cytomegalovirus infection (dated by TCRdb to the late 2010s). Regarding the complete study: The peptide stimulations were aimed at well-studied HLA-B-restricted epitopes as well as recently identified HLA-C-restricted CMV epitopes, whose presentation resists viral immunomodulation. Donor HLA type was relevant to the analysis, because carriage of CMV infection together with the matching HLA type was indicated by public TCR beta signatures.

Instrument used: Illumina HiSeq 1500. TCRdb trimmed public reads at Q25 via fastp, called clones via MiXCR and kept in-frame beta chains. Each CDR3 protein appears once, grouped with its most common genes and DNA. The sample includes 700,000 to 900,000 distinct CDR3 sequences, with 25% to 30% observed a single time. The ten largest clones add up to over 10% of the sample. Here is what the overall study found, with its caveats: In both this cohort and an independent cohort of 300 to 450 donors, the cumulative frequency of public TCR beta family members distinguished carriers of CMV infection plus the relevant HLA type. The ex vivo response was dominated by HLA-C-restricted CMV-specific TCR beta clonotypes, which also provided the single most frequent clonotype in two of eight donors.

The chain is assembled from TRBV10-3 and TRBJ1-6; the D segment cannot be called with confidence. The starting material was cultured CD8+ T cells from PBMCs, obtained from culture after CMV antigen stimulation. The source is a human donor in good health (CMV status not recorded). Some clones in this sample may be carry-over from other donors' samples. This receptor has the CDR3 CAIAGGNSPLHF. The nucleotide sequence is TGTGCCATCGCGGGAGGGAATTCACCCCTCCACTTT.